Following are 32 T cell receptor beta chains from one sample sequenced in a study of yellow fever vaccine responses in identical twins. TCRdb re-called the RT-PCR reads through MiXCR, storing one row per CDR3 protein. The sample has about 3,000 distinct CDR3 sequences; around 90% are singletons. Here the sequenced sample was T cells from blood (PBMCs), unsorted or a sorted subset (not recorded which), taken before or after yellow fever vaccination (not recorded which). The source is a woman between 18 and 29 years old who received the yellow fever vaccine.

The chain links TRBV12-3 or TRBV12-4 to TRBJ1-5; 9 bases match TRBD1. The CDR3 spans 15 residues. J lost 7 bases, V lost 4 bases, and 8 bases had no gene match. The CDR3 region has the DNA TGTGCCAGCAGTTCAGGCGGGACAGGGAAACAGCCCCAGCATTTT. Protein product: CASSSGGTGKQPQHF.

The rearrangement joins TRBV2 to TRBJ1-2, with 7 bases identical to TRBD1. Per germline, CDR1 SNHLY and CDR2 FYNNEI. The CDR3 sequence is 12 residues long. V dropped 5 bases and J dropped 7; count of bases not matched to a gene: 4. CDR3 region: CASSTGVAGYTF. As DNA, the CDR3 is TGTGCCAGCAGTACAGGGGTGGCTGGCTACACCTTC.

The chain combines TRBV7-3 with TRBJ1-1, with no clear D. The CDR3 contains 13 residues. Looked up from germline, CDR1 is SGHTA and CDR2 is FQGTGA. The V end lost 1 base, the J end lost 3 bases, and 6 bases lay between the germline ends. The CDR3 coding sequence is TGTGCCAGCAGCTTAATGCGACACACTGAAGCTTTCTTT. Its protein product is CASSLMRHTEAFF. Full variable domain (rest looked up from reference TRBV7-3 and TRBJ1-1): GAGVSQTPSNKVTEKGKYVELRCDPISGHTALYWYRQSLGQGPEFLIYFQGTGAADDSGLPNDRFFAVRPEGSVSTLKIQRTERGDSAVYLCASSLMRHTEAFFGQGTRLTVV.

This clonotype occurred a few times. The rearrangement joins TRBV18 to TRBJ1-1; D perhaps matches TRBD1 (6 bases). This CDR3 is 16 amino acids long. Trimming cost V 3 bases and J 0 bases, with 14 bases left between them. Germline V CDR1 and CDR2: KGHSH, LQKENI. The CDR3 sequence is CASSPQTGTMNTEAFF. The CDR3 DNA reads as TGTGCCAGCTCACCTCAGACAGGAACCATGAACACTGAAGCTTTCTTT. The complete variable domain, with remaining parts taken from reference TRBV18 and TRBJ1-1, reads NAGVMQNPRHLVRRRGQEARLRCSPMKGHSHVYWYRQLPEEGLKFMVYLQKENIIDESGMPKERFSAEFPKEGPSILRIQQVVRGDSAAYFCASSPQTGTMNTEAFFGQGTRLTVV.

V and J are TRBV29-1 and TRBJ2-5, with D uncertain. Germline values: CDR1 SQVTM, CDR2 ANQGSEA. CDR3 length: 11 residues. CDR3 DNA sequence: TGCATCGTCCCCAGGCGCAAGACCCAGTACTTC. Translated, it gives CIVPRRKTQYF. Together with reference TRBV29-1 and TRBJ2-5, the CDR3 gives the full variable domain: SAVISQKPSRDICQRGTSLTIQCQVDSQVTMMFWYRQQPGQSLTLIATANQGSEATYESGFVIDKFPISRPNLTFSTLTVSNMSPEDSSIYLCIVPRRKTQYFGPGTRLLVL.

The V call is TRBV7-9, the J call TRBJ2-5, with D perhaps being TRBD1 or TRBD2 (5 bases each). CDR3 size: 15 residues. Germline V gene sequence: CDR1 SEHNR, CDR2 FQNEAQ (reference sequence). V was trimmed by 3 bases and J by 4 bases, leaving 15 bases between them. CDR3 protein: CASSLRGTEGETQYF. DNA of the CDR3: TGTGCCAGCAGCTTGAGGGGCACAGAGGGAGAGACCCAGTACTTC.

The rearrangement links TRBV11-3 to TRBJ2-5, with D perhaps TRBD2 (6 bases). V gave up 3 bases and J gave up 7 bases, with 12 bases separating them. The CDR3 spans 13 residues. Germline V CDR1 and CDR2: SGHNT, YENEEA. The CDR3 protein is CASSLTRDLTQYF. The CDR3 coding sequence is TGTGCCAGCAGCTTGACCCGGGACTTGACCCAGTACTTC.

The chain's CDR3 is CAISESRGQGGNEQFF. The DNA for the CDR3 is TGTGCCATCAGTGAGTCTCGAGGTCAGGGTGGCAATGAGCAGTTCTTC. The rearrangement links TRBV10-3 to TRBJ2-1, with D possibly being TRBD1 (5 bases). Between the trimmed V and J ends, which lost 0 bases and 6 bases, there was a span of 15 bases. This CDR3 has 16 amino acids. Germline V gene data show CDR1 as ENHRY and CDR2 as SYGVKD.

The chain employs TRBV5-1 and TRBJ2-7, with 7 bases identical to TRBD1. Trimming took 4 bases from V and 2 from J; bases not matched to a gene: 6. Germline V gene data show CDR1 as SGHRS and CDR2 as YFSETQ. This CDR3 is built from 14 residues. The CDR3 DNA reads TGCGCCAGCAGCCCCGGGACAGTAGCCTACGAGCAGTACTTC. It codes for CASSPGTVAYEQYF.

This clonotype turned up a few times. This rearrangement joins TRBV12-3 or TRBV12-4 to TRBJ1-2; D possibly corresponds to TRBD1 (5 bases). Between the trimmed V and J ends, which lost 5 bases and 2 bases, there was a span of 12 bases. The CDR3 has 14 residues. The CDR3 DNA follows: TGTGCCAGCAGTAGAACGGGACGGAACTATGGCTACACCTTC. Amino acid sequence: CASSRTGRNYGYTF.

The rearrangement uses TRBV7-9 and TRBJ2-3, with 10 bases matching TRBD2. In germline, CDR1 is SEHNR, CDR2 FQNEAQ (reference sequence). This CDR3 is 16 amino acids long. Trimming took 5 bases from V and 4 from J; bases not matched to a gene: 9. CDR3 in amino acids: CASSRTLAGEADTQYF. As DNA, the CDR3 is TGTGCCAGCAGCCGTACTCTAGCGGGAGAGGCAGATACGCAGTATTTT. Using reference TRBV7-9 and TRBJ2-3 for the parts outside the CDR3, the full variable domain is DTGVSQNPRHKITKRGQNVTFRCDPISEHNRLYWYRQTLGQGPEFLTYFQNEAQLEKSRLLSDRFSAERPKGSFSTLEIQRTEQGDSAMYLCASSRTLAGEADTQYFGPGTRLTVL.

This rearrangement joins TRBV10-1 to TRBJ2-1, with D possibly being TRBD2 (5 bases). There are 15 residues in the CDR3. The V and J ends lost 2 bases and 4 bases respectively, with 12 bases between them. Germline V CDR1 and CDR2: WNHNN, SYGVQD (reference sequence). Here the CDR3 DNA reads TGCGCCAGCAGTGAGATGGGAGAAGGGTACAATGAGCAGTTCTTC. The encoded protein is CASSEMGEGYNEQFF.

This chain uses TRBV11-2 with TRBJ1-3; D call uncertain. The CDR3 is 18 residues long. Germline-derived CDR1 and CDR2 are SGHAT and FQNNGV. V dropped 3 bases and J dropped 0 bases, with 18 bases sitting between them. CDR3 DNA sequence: TGTGCCAGCAGCTTTAGTGTAGCGCTGGGGTACTCTGGAAACACCATATATTTT. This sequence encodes CASSFSVALGYSGNTIYF.

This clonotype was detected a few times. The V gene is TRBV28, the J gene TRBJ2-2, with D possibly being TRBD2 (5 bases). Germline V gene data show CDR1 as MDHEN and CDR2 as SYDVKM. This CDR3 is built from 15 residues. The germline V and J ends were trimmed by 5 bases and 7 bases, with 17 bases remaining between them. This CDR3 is CASSPGSLGIGELFF. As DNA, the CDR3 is TGTGCCAGCAGTCCGGGATCTCTGGGCATCGGGGAGCTGTTTTTT.

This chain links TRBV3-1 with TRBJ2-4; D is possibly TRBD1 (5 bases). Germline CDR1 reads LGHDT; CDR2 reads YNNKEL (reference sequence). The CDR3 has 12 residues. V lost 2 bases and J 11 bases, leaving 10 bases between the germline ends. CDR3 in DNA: TGTGCCAGCAGCCAAACCCAGGGTGTTCAGTACTTC. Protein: CASSQTQGVQYF.

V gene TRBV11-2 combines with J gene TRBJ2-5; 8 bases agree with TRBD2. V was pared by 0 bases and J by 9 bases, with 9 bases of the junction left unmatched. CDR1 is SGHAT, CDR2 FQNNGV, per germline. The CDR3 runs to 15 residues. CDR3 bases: TGTGCCAGCAGCTTAGATTCGGGGGGGCCAGGGGCCCAGTACTTC. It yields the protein CASSLDSGGPGAQYF.

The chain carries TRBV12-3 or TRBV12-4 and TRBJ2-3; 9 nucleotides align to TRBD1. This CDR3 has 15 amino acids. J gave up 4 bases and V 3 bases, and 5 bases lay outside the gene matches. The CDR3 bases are TGTGCCAGCAGTTTTGGGACAGGGCCGTCAGATACGCAGTATTTT. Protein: CASSFGTGPSDTQYF.

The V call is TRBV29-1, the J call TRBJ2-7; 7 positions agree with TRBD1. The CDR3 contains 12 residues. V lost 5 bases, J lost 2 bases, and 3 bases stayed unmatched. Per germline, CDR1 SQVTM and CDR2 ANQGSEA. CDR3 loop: CSVRQGPYEQYF. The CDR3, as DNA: TGCAGCGTTAGACAGGGCCCCTACGAGCAGTACTTC.

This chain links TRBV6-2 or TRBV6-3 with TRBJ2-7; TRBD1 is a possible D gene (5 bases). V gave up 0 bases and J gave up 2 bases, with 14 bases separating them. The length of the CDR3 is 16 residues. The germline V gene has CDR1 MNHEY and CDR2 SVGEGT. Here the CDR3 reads CASSYSSRATPYEQYF. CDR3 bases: TGTGCCAGCAGTTACTCATCCAGGGCGACGCCCTACGAGCAGTACTTC.

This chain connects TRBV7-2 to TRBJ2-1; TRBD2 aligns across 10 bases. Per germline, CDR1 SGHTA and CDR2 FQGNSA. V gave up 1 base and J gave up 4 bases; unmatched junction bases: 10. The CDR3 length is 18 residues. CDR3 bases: TGTGCCAGCAGCTTAGGGCTGTTAGCGGGAGGCCTGTACAATGAGCAGTTCTTC. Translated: CASSLGLLAGGLYNEQFF.

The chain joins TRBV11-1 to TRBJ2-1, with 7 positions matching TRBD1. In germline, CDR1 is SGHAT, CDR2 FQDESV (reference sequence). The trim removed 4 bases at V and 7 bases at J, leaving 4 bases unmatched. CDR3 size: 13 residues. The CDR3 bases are TGTGCCAGCAGCTCGGACAGGTTGAATGAGCAGTTCTTC. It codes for CASSSDRLNEQFF.

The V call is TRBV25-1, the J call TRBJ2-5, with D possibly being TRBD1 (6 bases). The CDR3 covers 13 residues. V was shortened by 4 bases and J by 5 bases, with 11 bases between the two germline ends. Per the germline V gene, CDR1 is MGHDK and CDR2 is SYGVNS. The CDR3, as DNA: TGTGCCAGCAGTGGCAGGGGATACGAGACCCAGTACTTC. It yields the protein CASSGRGYETQYF.

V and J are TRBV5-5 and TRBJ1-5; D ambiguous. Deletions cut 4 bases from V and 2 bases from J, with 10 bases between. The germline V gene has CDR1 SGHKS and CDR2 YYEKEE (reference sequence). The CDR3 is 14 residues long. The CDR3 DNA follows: TGTGCCAGCAGCGTCGGGGTGGGCAATCAGCCCCAGCATTTT. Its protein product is CASSVGVGNQPQHF. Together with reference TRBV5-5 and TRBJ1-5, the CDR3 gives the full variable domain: DAGVTQSPTHLIKTRGQQVTLRCSPISGHKSVSWYQQVLGQGPQFIFQYYEKEERGRGNFPDRFSARQFPNYSSELNVNALLLGDSALYLCASSVGVGNQPQHFGDGTRLSIL.

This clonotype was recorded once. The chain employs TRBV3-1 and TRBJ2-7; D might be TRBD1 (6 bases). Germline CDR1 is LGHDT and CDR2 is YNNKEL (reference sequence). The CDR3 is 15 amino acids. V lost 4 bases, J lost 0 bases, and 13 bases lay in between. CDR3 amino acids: CASSLGQLHSYEQYF. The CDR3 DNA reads TGTGCCAGCAGCCTAGGACAGCTACACTCCTACGAGCAGTACTTC.

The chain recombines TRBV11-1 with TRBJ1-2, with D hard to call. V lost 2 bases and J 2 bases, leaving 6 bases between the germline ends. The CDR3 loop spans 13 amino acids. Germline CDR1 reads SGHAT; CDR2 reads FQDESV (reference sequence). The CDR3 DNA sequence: TGTGCCAGCAGCTTAAGTAAGAACTATGGCTACACCTTC. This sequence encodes CASSLSKNYGYTF.

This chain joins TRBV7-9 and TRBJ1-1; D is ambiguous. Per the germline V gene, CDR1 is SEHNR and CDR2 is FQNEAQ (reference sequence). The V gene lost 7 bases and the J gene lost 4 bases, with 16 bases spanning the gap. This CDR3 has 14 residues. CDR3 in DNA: TGTGCCAGCATCACCCGGGAAGAGGTCACTGAAGCTTTCTTT. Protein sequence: CASITREEVTEAFF.

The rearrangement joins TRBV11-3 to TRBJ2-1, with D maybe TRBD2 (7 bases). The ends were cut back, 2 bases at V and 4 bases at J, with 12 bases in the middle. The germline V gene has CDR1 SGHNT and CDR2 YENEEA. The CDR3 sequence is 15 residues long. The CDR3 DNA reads TGTGCCAGCAGCTTATCCGGGGGGCCTTACAATGAGCAGTTCTTC. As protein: CASSLSGGPYNEQFF. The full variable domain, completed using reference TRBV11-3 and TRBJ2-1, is EAGVVQSPRYKIIEKKQPVAFWCNPISGHNTLYWYLQNLGQGPELLIRYENEEAVDDSQLPKDRFSAERLKGVDSTLKIQPAELGDSAVYLCASSLSGGPYNEQFFGPGTRLTVL.

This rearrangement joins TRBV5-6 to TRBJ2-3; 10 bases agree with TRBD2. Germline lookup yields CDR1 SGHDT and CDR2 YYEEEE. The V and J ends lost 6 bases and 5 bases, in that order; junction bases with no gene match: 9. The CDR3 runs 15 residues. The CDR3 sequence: CASIFGTSARDTQYF. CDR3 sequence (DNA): TGTGCCAGCATATTCGGGACTAGCGCTAGAGATACGCAGTATTTT.

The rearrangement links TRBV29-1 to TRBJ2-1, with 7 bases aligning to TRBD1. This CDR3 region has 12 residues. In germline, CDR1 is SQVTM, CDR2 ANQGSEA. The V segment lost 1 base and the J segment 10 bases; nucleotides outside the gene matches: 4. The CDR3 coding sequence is TGCAGCGTTGAAGGTGGGACAGACGAGCAGTTCTTC. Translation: CSVEGGTDEQFF.

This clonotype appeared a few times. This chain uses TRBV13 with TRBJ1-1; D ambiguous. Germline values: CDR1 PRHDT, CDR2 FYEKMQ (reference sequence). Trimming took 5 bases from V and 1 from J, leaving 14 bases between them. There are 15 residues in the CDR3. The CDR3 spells CASSPGQPWNTEAFF. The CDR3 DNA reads TGTGCCAGCAGCCCCGGGCAGCCGTGGAACACTGAAGCTTTCTTT. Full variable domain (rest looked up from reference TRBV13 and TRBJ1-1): AAGVIQSPRHLIKEKRETATLKCYPIPRHDTVYWYQQGPGQDPQFLISFYEKMQSDKGSIPDRFSAQQFSDYHSELNMSSLELGDSALYFCASSPGQPWNTEAFFGQGTRLTVV.

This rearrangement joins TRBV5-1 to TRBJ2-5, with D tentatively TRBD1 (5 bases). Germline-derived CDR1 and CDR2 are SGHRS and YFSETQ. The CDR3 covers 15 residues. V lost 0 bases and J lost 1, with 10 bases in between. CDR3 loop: CASSLVGQVQETQYF. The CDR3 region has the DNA TGCGCCAGCAGCTTGGTCGGACAAGTCCAAGAGACCCAGTACTTC. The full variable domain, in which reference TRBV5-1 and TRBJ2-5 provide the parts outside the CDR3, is KAGVTQTPRYLIKTRGQQVTLSCSPISGHRSVSWYQQTPGQGLQFLFEYFSETQRNKGNFPGRFSGRQFSNSRSEMNVSTLELGDSALYLCASSLVGQVQETQYFGPGTRLLVL.

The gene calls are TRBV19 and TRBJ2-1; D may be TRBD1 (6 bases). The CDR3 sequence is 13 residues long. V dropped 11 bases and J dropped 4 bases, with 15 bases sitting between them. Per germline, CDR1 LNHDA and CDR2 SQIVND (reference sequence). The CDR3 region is CAWRDRLYNEQFF. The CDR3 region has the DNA TGTGCCTGGCGAGACAGGCTATACAATGAGCAGTTCTTC.